This TCR beta chain was identified in a study of blood T cell repertoires in COVID-19 (dated by TCRdb to 2019 to 2021). About the full investigation: Samples from collaborators originated in the United States, Italy and Spain and spanned both the acute and convalescent phases of COVID-19. The prospective study material was composed of cDNA or gDNA derived from T cells, B-cell-depleted T cells, or PBMCs. The dataset comprised deeply sampled blood TCRbeta repertoires from subjects exposed to, actively infected with, or recovered from COVID-19. The repertoires were released in a freely available public database meant as a resource for research on the immune response to SARS-CoV-2. Samples were obtained from the ongoing ImmuneRACE study (first 160 participants) and from over a thousand subjects provided by 6 global collaborators. The sample metadata nearly always contained a de-identified subject ID, COVID-19 status, age in years and sex. Where available, HLA class I and class II types were obtained from metadata supplied by the sample provider rather than from assay-based typing. The research as a whole found: How much clinical and demographic metadata was included differed by source and by participant, and the metadata was provided uncurated.

TCRbeta CDR3 regions were amplified from genomic DNA by means of the immunoSEQ Assay, a bias-controlled multiplex PCR. The authors processed their data as follows. The number of nucleated cells in each sample was estimated by amplification of reference gene primers within the assay. To quantify the absolute abundance of each unique TCRbeta CDR3 rearrangement, sequence reads were collapsed and filtered. Productive Simpson clonality was computed per sample as the square root of Simpson's diversity index over productive rearrangements. The table was pulled from immuneACCESS by TCRdb, which kept in-frame rearrangements only. Such tables lose some clones; where checked, under half of the loss comes from unresolved V genes, and the rest has no known cause. The D gene and trimming were derived from the DNA, and the V and J assignments and clone size from that table. The sample profile shows about 120,000 clones; roughly 89% of them were found once. The top ten clonotypes cover about 4.4% of the sample.

Including the terminal cysteine and phenylalanine, the CDR3 comprises 15 residues. The retained sequence is limited to the CDR3, 45 bases, with the frame set at the first base. A distance of 12 bases separates the germline ends of V and J, which lose 0 bases and 3 bases respectively. CDR1 and CDR2 (LGHNA, YSLEER) derive from the germline V gene. One collaborating source in Seattle enrolled patients while the patients were actively infected and followed the patients over time throughout the course of disease. Collaborating institutions collected whole blood in K2EDTA tubes following their own protocols. For TCRbeta analysis, collaborator samples were shipped as frozen whole blood, as isolated PBMCs, or as DNA extracted from either sample type. To note about this clone: Its antigen remains unidentified. No much larger clone exists at a distance of one base, and base qualities are not known.

The sample was peripheral blood. The sequence came from a man aged 55 to 69 with COVID-19, enrolled during active disease. The chain uses TRBV4-3 and TRBJ2-7; no D segment can be confidently identified. The bases read TGCGCCAGCAGCCAAGAAATGGGCCGAAGCTACGAGCAGTACTTC. Its product reads: CASSQEMGRSYEQYF.